This T cell receptor beta chain is drawn from a study of HIV-infected patients and healthy controls. By frequency in the sample, this clonotype is medium-sized. The antigen is undetermined. Reverse transcription used 450 to 500 ng RNA and constant-region primers for alpha and beta. Each of the alpha and beta chains got its own library through chain-specific third strand synthesis with indices. After a brief PCR adding P5, P7 and a second index, approximately 21 amplification cycles followed. In TCRdb, the 5' RACE reads were re-called with MiXCR into one record per CDR3 protein. In the table there are some 6,100 distinct CDR3 sequences, less than 9% of which are singletons. The CDR3 sequence is 16 residues long. Trimming removed 3 bases from V and 4 bases from J; junction bases left unmatched: 9. CDR1 and CDR2 from the germline V gene are SNHLY and FYNNEI. General study results and limits: CDR3 sharing between individuals was lower in HIV-infected patients than in healthy controls. Diversity differences between study cohorts were not due to their slight age and sex differences.

Roughly three months, about 14 weeks, into antiretroviral therapy, follow-up blood was collected. All unsorted peripheral T cells were captured because whole blood was used without fractionation. This TCR derives from an adult with HIV infection. The sequencing used blood, collected during antiretroviral therapy. The rearrangement joins TRBV2 to TRBJ2-7; 10 positions match TRBD2. Written as DNA, the CDR3 is TGTGCCAGCAGTGATTCCCCGGGACTAGCGAGGTACGAGCAGTACTTC. Its protein product is CASSDSPGLARYEQYF.